This T cell receptor beta chain was recovered during a study of blood T cell repertoires in COVID-19. Study details: Samples came from the United States, Italy and Spain, spanning acute and convalescent COVID-19. The cDNA or gDNA used as material had been derived from T cells, B-cell-depleted T cells, or PBMCs.

Study processing details: Researchers report that nucleated cell counts were estimated from reference gene primer amplification. Measured with immunoSEQ multiplex PCR; TCRdb has only the in-frame clones, and not every one. The V and J calls and clone size are taken from that table; D and trimming were inferred from the DNA. Of 150,000 or so clones detected, about three quarters appear once; the ten largest clones hold 1.5% to 2%. The specimen sequenced was peripheral blood. This sequence originates from a man of 80 years or more with acute or convalescent COVID-19.

The CDR3 region is CASSLGGTPQETQYF. The CDR3 DNA reads TGTGCCAGCAGCTTAGGCGGGACTCCACAAGAGACCCAGTACTTC. The chain couples TRBV7-7 to TRBJ2-5, with a tentative D call TRBD2 (6 bases). The CDR3 spans 15 residues. The germline CDR1 and CDR2 sequences are SSHAT and FNYEAQ (reference sequence). The germline V and J ends were trimmed by 1 base and 2 bases, with 11 bases remaining between them.